The rows below give T cell receptor beta chains drawn from one sample of a study of cytomegalovirus exposure and HLA in healthy donors. TCRdb's table, derived via immunoSEQ multiplex PCR, lists solely in-frame clones and lacks some. The table lists around 140,000 clones, 78% of them singletons. The sample was PBMCs. All receptors come from a woman under 30 in good health and CMV-seropositive. The CDR3 runs from the conserved cysteine through the conserved F or W. The order of the fields is CDR3 length, V gene, J gene, clone size, D gene, CDR3 protein, CDR3 DNA. A D gene is named only where the DNA matches it firmly. Not all rows give a size; the values are once, few, many and, for expanded clones, a class.

length: 14; V: TRBV7-7; J: TRBJ2-1; size: NA; D: NA; CDR3: CASSPDSSRNEQFF; DNA: TGTGCCAGCAGTCCGGACTCTAGCCGCAATGAGCAGTTCTTC
length: 17; V: TRBV5-1; J: TRBJ2-3; size: NA; D: TRBD1; CDR3: CASSALPGTDYTDTQYF; DNA: TGCGCCAGCAGCGCTCTCCCGGGGACAGACTACACAGATACGCAGTATTTT
length: 13; V: TRBV19; J: TRBJ1-1; size: NA; D: NA; CDR3: CASSIVKNTEAFF; DNA: TGTGCCAGTAGTATAGTAAAGAACACTGAAGCTTTCTTT
length: 13; V: TRBV7-9; J: TRBJ2-7; size: few; D: TRBD1; CDR3: CASSQDRGYEQYF; DNA: TGTGCCAGCAGCCAGGACAGGGGTTACGAGCAGTACTTC
length: 19; V: TRBV18; J: TRBJ2-6; size: NA; D: TRBD1; CDR3: CASSPKPGQGASGANVLTF; DNA: TGTGCCAGCTCACCAAAACCGGGACAGGGGGCGTCTGGGGCCAACGTCCTGACTTTC
length: 20; V: TRBV5-5; J: TRBJ1-1; size: NA; D: TRBD1; CDR3: CASQVWVVGTGGAPNTEAFF; DNA: TGTGCCAGCCAAGTTTGGGTGGTCGGGACAGGGGGGGCCCCGAACACTGAAGCTTTCTTT
length: 15; V: TRBV27; J: TRBJ2-4; size: NA; D: NA; CDR3: CASSPLGLAKNIQYF; DNA: TGTGCCAGCAGTCCCCTCGGGTTAGCCAAAAACATTCAGTACTTC
length: 14; V: TRBV27; J: TRBJ2-3; size: once; D: TRBD2; CDR3: CASTSGMNTDTQYF; DNA: TGTGCCAGCACGAGCGGGATGAACACAGATACGCAGTATTTT
length: 15; V: TRBV6-5; J: TRBJ2-2; size: NA; D: TRBD1; CDR3: CASRVGTGGLRELFF; DNA: TGTGCCAGCAGGGTCGGGACAGGGGGTCTCCGGGAGCTGTTTTTT
length: 12; V: TRBV27; J: TRBJ1-1; size: NA; D: NA; CDR3: CASSARGPEAFF; DNA: TGTGCCAGCAGTGCCAGGGGTCCTGAAGCTTTCTTT
length: 14; V: TRBV2; J: TRBJ1-6; size: NA; D: TRBD1; CDR3: CASSGQGANSPLHF; DNA: TGTGCCAGCAGTGGGCAGGGGGCAAATTCACCCCTCCACTTT
length: 15; V: TRBV2; J: TRBJ1-1; size: NA; D: NA; CDR3: CASRNGGGLNTEAFF; DNA: TGTGCCAGCAGGAATGGGGGGGGATTGAACACTGAAGCTTTCTTT
length: 16; V: TRBV19; J: TRBJ1-4; size: NA; D: NA; CDR3: CASSIGGTSTNEKLFF; DNA: TGTGCCAGTAGTATTGGGGGGACCTCAACTAATGAAAAACTGTTTTTT
length: 16; V: TRBV19; J: TRBJ2-7; size: NA; D: NA; CDR3: CASSIGSTGPTYEQYF; DNA: TGTGCCAGTAGTATCGGGTCTACAGGGCCCACCTACGAGCAGTACTTC
length: 17; V: TRBV5-1; J: TRBJ2-7; size: NA; D: NA; CDR3: CASSLAGQSYSSYEQYF; DNA: TGCGCCAGCAGCTTAGCTGGGCAGTCCTATAGTTCCTACGAGCAGTACTTC
length: 15; V: TRBV5-1; J: TRBJ2-1; size: NA; D: TRBD2; CDR3: CASSLRSGDYNERFF; DNA: TGCGCCAGCAGCTTGCGAAGCGGGGACTACAATGAGCGGTTCTTC
length: 15; V: TRBV7-6; J: TRBJ2-1; size: NA; D: TRBD1; CDR3: CASSLGGGFGNEQFF; DNA: TGTGCCAGCAGCTTAGGAGGGGGCTTCGGGAATGAGCAGTTCTTC
length: 13; V: TRBV6-1; J: TRBJ1-2; size: NA; D: NA; CDR3: CASTERSNYGYTF; DNA: TGTGCCAGCACTGAGAGGTCTAACTATGGCTACACCTTC
length: 14; V: TRBV10-3; J: TRBJ2-5; size: NA; D: NA; CDR3: CAISESAGRETQYF; DNA: TGTGCCATCAGTGAGTCCGCGGGGCGGGAGACCCAGTACTTC
length: 15; V: TRBV6-1; J: TRBJ2-3; size: NA; D: NA; CDR3: CASDKGIFLADTQYF; DNA: TGTGCCAGCGATAAGGGGATATTTTTGGCAGATACGCAGTATTTT
length: 13; V: TRBV6-1; J: TRBJ1-2; size: NA; D: TRBD1; CDR3: CASSVQGGYGYTF; DNA: TGTGCCAGCAGTGTACAGGGGGGCTATGGCTACACCTTC
length: 12; V: TRBV7-2; J: TRBJ1-1; size: NA; D: NA; CDR3: CASSSVVAEAFF; DNA: TGTGCCAGCAGCTCGGTAGTTGCTGAAGCTTTCTTT
length: 15; V: TRBV5-1; J: TRBJ2-6; size: NA; D: NA; CDR3: CASRGELSGANVLTF; DNA: TGCGCCAGCCGTGGTGAGCTTTCTGGGGCCAACGTCCTGACTTTC
length: 11; V: TRBV5-6; J: TRBJ1-1; size: NA; D: NA; CDR3: CASSLRGEAFF; DNA: TGTGCCAGCAGCTTGCGAGGTGAAGCTTTCTTT
length: 15; V: TRBV5-6; J: TRBJ1-3; size: NA; D: NA; CDR3: CASSRDLNSGNTIYF; DNA: TGTGCCAGCAGCCGAGACTTAAACTCTGGAAACACCATATATTTT
length: 15; V: TRBV19; J: TRBJ1-5; size: NA; D: NA; CDR3: CASSREVTEVQPQHF; DNA: TGTGCCAGTAGTAGGGAGGTGACAGAGGTTCAGCCCCAGCATTTT
length: 11; V: TRBV7-9; J: TRBJ2-1; size: NA; D: NA; CDR3: CASSSFNEQFF; DNA: TGTGCCAGCAGCTCCTTCAATGAGCAGTTCTTC
length: 15; V: TRBV5-1; J: TRBJ2-3; size: NA; D: NA; CDR3: CASSWMGGLGDTQYF; DNA: TGCGCCAGCAGCTGGATGGGGGGGCTGGGAGATACGCAGTATTTT
length: 14; V: TRBV6-1; J: TRBJ1-6; size: NA; D: TRBD1; CDR3: CASSDRVKDSPLHF; DNA: TGTGCCAGCAGCGACAGGGTGAAGGACTCACCCCTCCACTTT
length: 18; V: TRBV10-2; J: TRBJ2-3; size: NA; D: TRBD2; CDR3: CASSESVSGGAGTDTQYF; DNA: TGCGCCAGCAGTGAGTCGGTTAGCGGGGGGGCTGGCACAGATACGCAGTATTTT
length: 14; V: TRBV7-8; J: TRBJ1-5; size: once; D: NA; CDR3: CASTLGGGDQPQHF; DNA: TGTGCCAGCACCCTGGGGGGGGGAGATCAGCCCCAGCATTTT
length: 14; V: TRBV19; J: TRBJ2-7; size: few; D: TRBD1; CDR3: CASSGQGEAYEQYF; DNA: TGTGCCAGTAGTGGACAGGGGGAGGCCTACGAGCAGTACTTC
length: 11; V: TRBV5-4; J: TRBJ2-7; size: few; D: NA; CDR3: CASSLGNEQYF; DNA: TGTGCCAGCAGCTTGGGTAACGAGCAGTACTTC
length: 16; V: TRBV14; J: TRBJ2-1; size: few; D: TRBD1; CDR3: CASSRYRGQTYNEQFF; DNA: TGTGCCAGCAGCCGGTACAGGGGCCAAACTTACAATGAGCAGTTCTTC
length: 22; V: TRBV23-1; J: TRBJ1-5; size: once; D: TRBD1; CDR3: CASSHSPGLAGGPLYSNQPQHF; DNA: TGCGCCAGCAGTCATTCGCCTGGGCTGGCAGGGGGGCCCTTATATAGCAATCAGCCCCAGCATTTT
length: 15; V: TRBV15; J: TRBJ2-5; size: NA; D: NA; CDR3: CATSRGGAEQETQYF; DNA: TGTGCCACCAGCAGGGGGGGGGCTGAACAAGAGACCCAGTACTTC
length: 13; V: TRBV28; J: TRBJ2-7; size: NA; D: TRBD1; CDR3: CASSNGQGYEQYF; DNA: TGTGCCAGCAGCAACGGACAGGGCTACGAGCAGTACTTC
length: 14; V: TRBV6-5; J: TRBJ1-2; size: NA; D: TRBD1; CDR3: CASIRNRGSLGYTF; DNA: TGTGCCAGCATAAGAAACAGGGGATCCCTTGGCTACACCTTC
length: 14; V: TRBV5-1; J: TRBJ2-7; size: NA; D: TRBD1; CDR3: CASSSGQGIEEQYF; DNA: TGCGCCAGCAGCTCGGGACAGGGGATAGAGGAGCAGTACTTC
length: 13; V: TRBV7-8; J: TRBJ1-5; size: NA; D: TRBD1; CDR3: CASSLGQDQPQHF; DNA: TGTGCCAGCAGCCTGGGACAGGATCAGCCCCAGCATTTT
length: 15; V: TRBV9; J: TRBJ2-5; size: NA; D: NA; CDR3: CASSVESSGGWTQYF; DNA: TGTGCCAGCAGCGTAGAGTCGTCCGGGGGTTGGACCCAGTACTTC
length: 15; V: TRBV28; J: TRBJ2-1; size: NA; D: TRBD2; CDR3: CASSFLAGTYNEQFF; DNA: TGTGCCAGCAGTTTTCTAGCGGGGACCTACAATGAGCAGTTCTTC
length: 13; V: TRBV7-2; J: TRBJ2-7; size: NA; D: NA; CDR3: CASSHRGLHEQYF; DNA: TGTGCCAGCAGCCACAGGGGACTGCACGAGCAGTACTTC
length: 17; V: TRBV25-1; J: TRBJ1-2; size: few; D: TRBD1; CDR3: CASSRDRGFSYPYGYTF; DNA: TGTGCCAGCAGTCGGGACAGGGGATTTTCTTATCCCTATGGCTACACCTTC
length: 15; V: TRBV6-5; J: TRBJ2-1; size: NA; D: TRBD1; CDR3: CASSPYRGSYNEQFF; DNA: TGTGCCAGCAGTCCATACAGGGGTTCCTACAATGAGCAGTTCTTC
length: 15; V: TRBV9; J: TRBJ2-2; size: NA; D: NA; CDR3: CASSDTGSVTGELFF; DNA: TGTGCCAGCAGCGATACAGGGTCCGTTACCGGGGAGCTGTTTTTT
length: 17; V: TRBV7-2; J: TRBJ2-7; size: NA; D: NA; CDR3: CASSLAPPGIVAYEQYF; DNA: TGTGCCAGCAGCTTAGCCCCCCCGGGTATTGTTGCATACGAGCAGTACTTC
length: 14; V: TRBV11-3; J: TRBJ1-3; size: NA; D: NA; CDR3: CASSSDRLGNTIYF; DNA: TGTGCCAGCAGCTCGGACAGACTCGGAAACACCATATATTTT
length: 16; V: TRBV27; J: TRBJ2-3; size: NA; D: NA; CDR3: CASSLTKDSRAHTQYF; DNA: TGTGCCAGCAGTTTGACCAAGGACTCAAGAGCACATACGCAGTATTTT
length: 16; V: TRBV5-1; J: TRBJ2-2; size: NA; D: NA; CDR3: CASSLELSGNTGELFF; DNA: TGCGCCAGCAGCTTGGAACTGTCAGGAAACACCGGGGAGCTGTTTTTT
length: 14; V: TRBV27; J: TRBJ2-7; size: NA; D: TRBD2; CDR3: CASSPAGGSYEQYF; DNA: TGTGCCAGCAGCCCCGCGGGGGGGTCCTACGAGCAGTACTTC
length: 14; V: TRBV19; J: TRBJ1-1; size: NA; D: NA; CDR3: CASSIVAVNTEAFF; DNA: TGTGCCAGTAGTATAGTGGCCGTAAACACTGAAGCTTTCTTT